The clone carrying this T cell receptor beta chain was counted at least ten times. What it recognizes is unknown. These data come from a study of T cells after yellow fever vaccination. Study-wide results and limits: The booster saw the reappearance of most primary-vaccination clones (roughly 96% CD4, about 88% CD8). By day 5 rather than day 15, the secondary response had peaked, though it was weaker.

For TCR, cDNA came from 5'RACE template switching, which added a universal primer site and UMIs. TCRdb reprocessed the 5' RACE reads with MiXCR, giving one entry per CDR3 protein. The data show approximately 180,000 distinct CDR3 sequences, with about 6% seen just once and about 2.8% held by the top ten. Germline V gene sequence: CDR1 SGHRS, CDR2 YFSETQ. The CDR3 is 14 residues long. With 0 bases clipped from V and 3 bases from J, the junction kept 2 bases outside the gene matches. Here the sequenced sample was CD4+ T cells sorted from PBMCs, taken on the day of the first yellow fever vaccination. This chain links TRBV5-1 with TRBJ2-7, with 8 bases that match TRBD1. This sequence originates from a man between 18 and 29 years old who received the YFV17D yellow fever vaccine. CDR3 DNA sequence: TGCGCCAGCAGCTTGGGGGGACAGGTCTACGAGCAGTACTTC. Amino acid sequence: CASSLGGQVYEQYF. The full variable domain, its missing parts supplied by reference TRBV5-1 and TRBJ2-7, is KAGVTQTPRYLIKTRGQQVTLSCSPISGHRSVSWYQQTPGQGLQFLFEYFSETQRNKGNFPGRFSGRQFSNSRSEMNVSTLELGDSALYLCASSLGGQVYEQYFGPGTRLTVT.